These 16 T cell receptor beta chains originate from one sample sequenced in a study of cytomegalovirus exposure and HLA in healthy donors. A multiplex PCR was run with 60 Vbeta primers and 13 Jbeta primers. Sequencing used immunoSEQ multiplex PCR; TCRdb keeps in-frame clones, though not all of them. The sample lists some 170,000 clones, more than 65% seen once, with 1.5% to 2% in the top ten. Material: PBMCs. The source of these receptors is a woman in her 30s in good health and CMV-seronegative.

This clone was detected once. This chain uses TRBV29-1 with TRBJ1-1, with 7 positions matching TRBD1. Per germline, CDR1 SQVTM and CDR2 ANQGSEA. The ends lost 1 base at V and 5 bases at J; junction bases unmatched: 4. CDR3 length: 13 residues. The CDR3 nucleotides are TGCAGCGTTGAAGGTTACAGGGGTACTGAAGCTTTCTTT. It translates to CSVEGYRGTEAFF.

This rearrangement joins TRBV5-1 to TRBJ1-4; D unresolved. This CDR3 has 13 residues. Germline CDR1 SGHRS, CDR2 YFSETQ. Deletions cut 6 bases from V and 4 bases from J, with 10 bases between. CDR3 sequence (DNA): TGCGCCAGCAAGGGCCGGGATAATGAAAAACTGTTTTTT. This gives the protein CASKGRDNEKLFF.

This clone appeared once. This chain links TRBV28 with TRBJ2-2, with TRBD2 matching 9 bases. Germline V gives CDR1 MDHEN, CDR2 SYDVKM. With 5 bases clipped from V and 6 bases from J, the junction kept 10 bases outside the gene matches. The CDR3 sequence is 16 residues long. CDR3 DNA: TGTGCCAGCAGTCCCCGGTTAGCGGGAGTCCCCGGGGAGCTGTTTTTT. It translates to CASSPRLAGVPGELFF.

This clone turned up a few times. The chain recombines TRBV4-3 with TRBJ2-7, with TRBD1 matching over 9 bases. V lost 1 base to trimming and J lost 3 bases; unmatched junction nucleotides: 10. Looked up from germline, CDR1 is LGHNA and CDR2 is YSLEER. The CDR3 runs 17 residues. Here the CDR3 DNA reads TGCGCCAGCAGCCAAGCAAATACGCGGACAGGGGTCTACGAGCAGTACTTC. Its translation: CASSQANTRTGVYEQYF.

A few counts support this clone. Other DNA sequences of this sample code for an identical CDR3. The V call is TRBV7-3, the J call TRBJ1-1; no clear D gene. V dropped 5 bases and J dropped 1 base, with 11 bases sitting between them. CDR3 length equals 14 residues. Germline V gene lookup returns CDR1 SGHTA and CDR2 FQGTGA. The CDR3 sequence: CASSLTGGNTEAFF. CDR3 DNA: TGTGCCAGCAGCCTCACTGGAGGGAACACTGAAGCTTTCTTT.

The chain links TRBV25-1 to TRBJ2-1; 11 bases match TRBD1. Germline lookup yields CDR1 MGHDK and CDR2 SYGVNS. The V gene end was trimmed by 6 bases and the J gene end by 8 bases; junction bases not matched to a gene: 15. The CDR3 runs 17 residues. CDR3 sequence reads: CASRPLPGQGVVDEQFF. In nucleotides, the CDR3 is TGTGCCAGCAGGCCCCTCCCGGGACAGGGGGTCGTTGATGAGCAGTTCTTC.

This chain uses TRBV29-1 with TRBJ2-1; 9 nucleotides line up with TRBD1. Trimming removed 8 bases from V and 7 bases from J; junction bases left unmatched: 3. Per the germline V gene, CDR1 is SQVTM and CDR2 is ANQGSEA. The CDR3 spans 11 residues. The CDR3 DNA reads as TGCAGCATGGACAGGGGAAATGAGCAGTTCTTC. It translates to CSMDRGNEQFF.

The chain combines TRBV4-1 with TRBJ2-7, with TRBD2 matching over 8 bases. The CDR3 length is 17 residues. V was pared by 0 bases and J by 2 bases, with 9 bases of the junction left unmatched. The germline V gene has CDR1 MGHRA and CDR2 YSYEKL. Here the CDR3 DNA reads TGCGCCAGCAGCCAAGATCGGGGCGGGAGGCCGCCCTACGAGCAGTACTTC. The encoded protein is CASSQDRGGRPPYEQYF.

The CDR3 coding sequence is TGTGCCAGCAGCTTACTAGGGGTGAACACTGAAGCTTTCTTT. This gives the protein CASSLLGVNTEAFF. The chain is built from TRBV7-3 and TRBJ1-1; D possibly corresponds to TRBD1 (5 bases). Germline CDR1 and CDR2: SGHTA and FQGTGA. The CDR3 contains 14 residues. Trimming took 2 bases from V and 0 from J, leaving 7 bases between them.

This sequence joins TRBV28 and TRBJ1-3; D not certain. V lost 5 bases and J lost 4, with 15 bases in between. This CDR3 has 15 residues. The V gene's germline CDR1 is MDHEN and CDR2 SYDVKM. The CDR3 reads CASSLPRGAGNTIYF. CDR3 coding DNA: TGTGCCAGCAGTCTCCCCCGGGGAGCCGGAAACACCATATATTTT. Full variable domain (missing parts from reference TRBV28 and TRBJ1-3): DVKVTQSSRYLVKRTGEKVFLECVQDMDHENMFWYRQDPGLGLRLIYFSYDVKMKEKGDIPEGYSVSREKKERFSLILESASTNQTSMYLCASSLPRGAGNTIYFGEGSWLTVV.

J is TRBJ1-3 and V is TRBV2, with D tentatively TRBD1 (5 bases). The CDR3 loop spans 13 amino acids. Trimming took off 4 bases at V and 4 bases at J, with 8 bases between the two ends. Germline V gives CDR1 SNHLY, CDR2 FYNNEI. CDR3 amino acids: CASSVDKGNTIYF. The CDR3 bases are TGTGCCAGCAGTGTGGACAAAGGAAACACCATATATTTT.

This chain joins TRBV18 and TRBJ1-5, with TRBD1 matching over 7 bases. V lost 2 bases, J lost 5 bases, and 9 bases stayed unmatched. The CDR3 extends over 16 amino acids. Germline V CDR1 and CDR2: KGHSH, LQKENI. Here the CDR3 reads CASSPFGTDLDQPQHF. The CDR3 nucleotides are TGTGCCAGCTCACCATTCGGGACAGACCTTGATCAGCCCCAGCATTTT. Full variable domain (rest looked up from reference TRBV18 and TRBJ1-5): NAGVMQNPRHLVRRRGQEARLRCSPMKGHSHVYWYRQLPEEGLKFMVYLQKENIIDESGMPKERFSAEFPKEGPSILRIQQVVRGDSAAYFCASSPFGTDLDQPQHFGDGTRLSIL.

This chain connects TRBV5-5 to TRBJ1-2, with 10 bases matching TRBD1. The CDR3 extends over 15 amino acids. Trimming at V came to 2 bases and at J to 7 bases, leaving 8 bases not matched to a gene. From germline, CDR1 is SGHKS and CDR2 YYEKEE (reference sequence). DNA of the CDR3: TGTGCCAGCAGCTTTCCGGGACAGGGGTCAGGTGGCTACACCTTC. Protein sequence: CASSFPGQGSGGYTF.

The V call is TRBV6-1, the J call TRBJ2-7, with 8 bases fitting TRBD2. This CDR3 spans 17 amino acids. The V segment lost 2 bases and the J segment 7 bases; nucleotides outside the gene matches: 16. Germline CDR1 reads MNHNS; CDR2 reads SASEGT. The CDR3 sequence is CASSEPGASGHLGEQYF. The DNA for the CDR3 is TGTGCCAGCAGTGAACCAGGGGCTAGCGGGCACTTGGGGGAGCAGTACTTC.

The chain combines TRBV5-8 with TRBJ2-1; D is ambiguous. V shed 1 base and J shed 10 bases, with 9 bases lying between them. CDR3 length equals 12 residues. Germline CDR1 SGHTS, CDR2 YDEGEE. The CDR3 region has the DNA TGTGCCAGCAGCTTGAGCACGCCCGAGCAGTTCTTC. It specifies CASSLSTPEQFF.

The sample holds a few counts of this clone. The chain combines TRBV7-9 with TRBJ1-2; maybe TRBD1 (6 bases). In germline, CDR1 is SEHNR, CDR2 FQNEAQ (reference sequence). V lost 5 bases and J lost 2, with 9 bases in between. The CDR3 runs 13 residues. The CDR3 loop is CASSRDTNYGYTF. CDR3 bases: TGTGCCAGCAGCCGGGACACAAACTATGGCTACACCTTC.